What follows are 5 T cell receptor beta chains derived from one specimen sequenced in a study of blood T cell repertoires in COVID-19. The table came from immunoSEQ multiplex PCR; TCRdb's copy has only in-frame clones and leaves some out. This table has approximately 250,000 clones, 75% to 90% appearing once. Sequences were obtained from peripheral blood. These receptors were collected from a man aged 25-45 years who had recovered from COVID-19.

CDR3 nucleotides: TGCGCCAGCAGCGAGGGTTACTCCTACGAGCAGTACTTC. Translation gives CASSEGYSYEQYF. This chain joins TRBV5-1 and TRBJ2-7; possible D gene TRBD2, 5 bases. The CDR3 length is 13 residues. Trimming took 4 bases from V and 0 from J, leaving 8 bases between them. The germline V gene encodes CDR1 SGHRS and CDR2 YFSETQ.

The CDR3 protein is CSVDRGQGVREQYF. The CDR3 nucleotides are TGCAGCGTTGATCGGGGACAGGGGGTTCGCGAGCAGTACTTC. The V gene is TRBV29-1, the J gene TRBJ2-7; 11 bases align to TRBD1. Germline loops: CDR1 SQVTM, CDR2 ANQGSEA. The CDR3 has 14 residues. Trimming cost V 3 bases and J 6 bases; bases outside gene matches: 7.

CDR3 loop: CASSLEGTGVSYNEQFF. CDR3 in DNA: TGTGCCAGCAGCTTAGAGGGGACAGGGGTCTCCTACAATGAGCAGTTCTTC. This chain links TRBV11-2 with TRBJ2-1; 10 bases are shared with TRBD1. The CDR3 is 17 residues long. The V gene's germline CDR1 is SGHAT and CDR2 FQNNGV. The V segment lost 0 bases and the J segment 0 bases; nucleotides outside the gene matches: 2.

The chain couples TRBV7-6 to TRBJ1-2, with TRBD1 matching 7 bases. CDR3 length equals 19 residues. CDR1 and CDR2 (germline): SGHVS, FNYEAQ. Trimming cost V 2 bases and J 2 bases; bases outside gene matches: 17. CDR3 in DNA: TGTGCCAGCAGCTTATCCCCCCCGACAGGGCAAATCAGAAACTATGGCTACACCTTC. This translates into CASSLSPPTGQIRNYGYTF.

This sequence joins TRBV7-9 and TRBJ1-1; 7 nucleotides line up with TRBD1. The germline V gene encodes CDR1 SEHNR and CDR2 FQNEAQ (reference sequence). This CDR3 is built from 15 residues. V dropped 5 bases and J dropped 6; count of bases not matched to a gene: 12. CDR3 residues: CASSLRQGPNAEAFF. CDR3 in DNA: TGTGCCAGCAGCCTACGACAGGGTCCCAACGCTGAAGCTTTCTTT.